This T cell receptor beta chain was identified during a study of blood T cells in healthy people across ages. Study conclusions and caveats: Naive T cell percentage by flow cytometry tracked strongly with beta diversity. There were more naive CD4+ cells and higher diversity in long-lived donors than in aged donors. The study could not conclusively compare naive and antigen-experienced cells, given its unsorted PBMCs.

This clonotype was observed many times. Its antigen is as yet unknown. Per sample, extraction of total RNA gave at least 5.5 micrograms in every case. A sample-barcoded 5' primer and a J-beta primer mix were used in a second PCR of roughly 6 to 12 cycles. Using its own MiXCR run on the 5' RACE reads, TCRdb lists one record per CDR3 protein. The repertoire has fewer than 800,000 distinct CDR3 sequences, approximately 31% of them found once; the top ten carry 15%. This TCR was sampled from a woman over 75 in good health. Sequenced input: blood.

The CDR3 is CASSWDRGDSGANVLTF. The CDR3 nucleotides read TGTGCCAGCAGCTGGGACAGGGGCGACTCTGGGGCCAACGTCCTGACTTTC. This chain links TRBV7-2 with TRBJ2-6; 10 nucleotides match TRBD1. The J segment lost 0 bases and the V segment lost 4 bases, leaving 3 bases of the junction unmatched. Germline-derived CDR1 and CDR2 are SGHTA and FQGNSA. The CDR3 runs 17 residues. The variable domain in full, completed from reference TRBV7-2 and TRBJ2-6, reads GAGVSQSPSNKVTEKGKDVELRCDPISGHTALYWYRQSLGQGLEFLIYFQGNSAPDKSGLPSDRFSAERTGGSVSTLTIQRTQQEDSAVYLCASSWDRGDSGANVLTFGAGSRLTVL.